Following are 25 T cell receptor beta chains from one sample sequenced in a study of T cells in Graves' hyperthyroidism and ophthalmopathy. Template material for amplifying TCR beta CDR3 regions consisted of RNA transcripts. Carried out on the TCR CDR3, a first-round RT-PCR used the HTBI primer set. Using its own MiXCR run on the multiplex PCR reads, TCRdb lists one record per CDR3 protein. This table has 650,000 to 700,000 distinct CDR3 sequences, 17% appearing once. Sequenced sample: blood. The receptors were sampled from a man aged 45-60 years with Graves' hyperthyroidism.

This clonotype was picked up many times. This chain's CDR3 is CATRSYLKEDSTTYNEQFF. For the CDR3, the DNA is TGTGCCACCAGGAGTTACCTCAAGGAGGACAGTACAACCTACAATGAGCAGTTCTTC. The chain employs TRBV15 and TRBJ2-1, with D perhaps TRBD1 (6 bases). Trimming stripped 6 bases from V and 2 bases from J, with 26 bases between. The CDR3 extends over 19 amino acids. CDR1 and CDR2 (germline): LNHNV, YYDKDF (reference sequence).

This clonotype was recorded a few times. V is TRBV6-5 and J is TRBJ2-2; 14 bases match TRBD2. Germline CDR1 is MNHEY and CDR2 is SVGAGI. The J segment lost 8 bases and the V segment lost 1 base, leaving 6 bases of the junction unmatched. The CDR3 consists of 17 residues. This CDR3 reads CASSYFGTSGSTGELFF. The CDR3 bases are TGTGCCAGCAGTTACTTCGGGACTAGCGGGAGTACTGGGGAGCTGTTTTTT.

This clonotype appeared a few times. The chain combines TRBV6-5 with TRBJ1-1; 7 positions agree with TRBD1. J gave up 0 bases and V 5 bases, and 12 bases lay outside the gene matches. This CDR3 comprises 17 residues. Per germline, CDR1 MNHEY and CDR2 SVGAGI. The CDR3 region is CASSLPPGQSMNTEAFF. In nucleotides, the CDR3 is TGTGCCAGCAGTCTACCGCCGGGACAGAGCATGAACACTGAAGCTTTCTTT.

There are many counts of this clonotype. This chain links TRBV5-5 with TRBJ1-6, with D uncertain. This CDR3 comprises 17 residues. The V gene lost 0 bases and the J gene lost 0 bases, with 10 bases spanning the gap. The V gene's germline CDR1 is SGHKS and CDR2 YYEKEE (reference sequence). The CDR3 protein is CASSLEDRSSYNSPLHF. In DNA form, the CDR3 reads TGTGCCAGCAGCTTGGAAGACCGAAGCTCCTATAATTCACCCCTCCACTTT.

This clonotype was observed many times. The chain joins TRBV28 to TRBJ2-7; weak D call: TRBD2 (6 bases). This CDR3 spans 13 amino acids. Germline V gives CDR1 MDHEN, CDR2 SYDVKM. V was pared by 5 bases and J by 7 bases, with 15 bases between. In nucleotides, the CDR3 is TGTGCCAGCAGTCGCCCGGGAGTGCGGGAGCAGTACTTC. Translating it yields CASSRPGVREQYF.

This clonotype was counted at least ten times. The chain combines TRBV6-1 with TRBJ1-1; the D is unclear. This CDR3 is built from 15 residues. Germline V gene sequence: CDR1 MNHNS, CDR2 SASEGT. V was trimmed by 7 bases and J by 0 bases, leaving 15 bases between them. The CDR3: CASMVSMDLNTEAFF. CDR3 bases: TGTGCCAGCATGGTCTCAATGGATCTGAACACTGAAGCTTTCTTT.

This sequence joins TRBV9 and TRBJ2-3, with TRBD2 matching 12 bases. V gave up 4 bases and J gave up 4 bases; unmatched junction bases: 7. Germline V gives CDR1 SGDLS, CDR2 YYNGEE. This CDR3 has 16 residues. For the CDR3, the DNA is TGTGCCAGCAGCTCCGGGACTAGCGGGTTTCCAGATACGCAGTATTTT. It specifies CASSSGTSGFPDTQYF.

There are many counts of this clonotype. This sequence joins TRBV30 and TRBJ1-2; a weak D match, TRBD1 (5 bases). CDR1 and CDR2 from the germline V gene are GTSNPN and SVGIG (reference sequence). The V end lost 3 bases, the J end lost 7 bases, and 15 bases lay between the germline ends. The CDR3 sequence is 13 residues long. The CDR3 loop reads CAWRGAGTPGYTF. The CDR3 bases are TGTGCCTGGAGGGGTGCAGGGACCCCTGGCTACACCTTC.

J is TRBJ2-2 and V is TRBV10-3; D is uncertain. Germline V gene data show CDR1 as ENHRY and CDR2 as SYGVKD. This CDR3 is built from 17 residues. V was trimmed by 7 bases and J by 2 bases, leaving 20 bases between them. CDR3 sequence: CAITTKATRHNTGELFF. CDR3 coding DNA: TGTGCCATCACCACAAAGGCCACACGGCACAACACCGGGGAGCTGTTTTTT.

This chain uses TRBV4-2 with TRBJ2-7, with D perhaps TRBD2 (6 bases). V gave up 0 bases and J gave up 2 bases, with 14 bases separating them. Germline V gives CDR1 LGHNA, CDR2 YNFKEQ. The CDR3 runs 16 residues. The CDR3 region has the DNA TGTGCCAGCAGCCAAGAAATTAGCGGAAACCCCTACGAGCAGTACTTC. Protein product: CASSQEISGNPYEQYF.

The rearrangement uses TRBV6-1 and TRBJ2-1; 10 bases align to TRBD2. V dropped 8 bases and J dropped 6; count of bases not matched to a gene: 1. The CDR3 runs 12 residues. From germline, CDR1 is MNHNS and CDR2 SASEGT. CDR3 in amino acids: CASASGSNEQFF. CDR3 sequence (DNA): TGTGCCAGCGCTAGCGGGAGCAATGAGCAGTTCTTC.

In its sample, this clonotype was seen many times. CDR3 amino acids: CASSLGLLGEKLFF. For the CDR3, the DNA is TGTGCCAGCAGCCTCGGCCTGCTAGGTGAAAAACTGTTTTTT. The V call is TRBV12-3 or TRBV12-4, the J call TRBJ1-4; no definite D call. The CDR3 is 14 amino acids. Deletions cut 6 bases from V and 7 bases from J, with 15 bases between.

This clonotype was picked up many times. The chain links TRBV7-9 to TRBJ2-3, with a possible D match to TRBD1 (5 bases). The CDR3 is 14 amino acids. CDR1 is SEHNR, CDR2 FQNEAQ, per germline (reference sequence). The V end lost 4 bases, the J end lost 9 bases, and 17 bases lay between the germline ends. The CDR3 is CASSSDTAEGTQYF. The CDR3 bases are TGTGCCAGCAGCTCGGACACCGCGGAAGGGACGCAGTATTTT.

At least ten counts were recorded for this clonotype. The chain links TRBV2 to TRBJ1-3; D is unclear. Germline V gene lookup returns CDR1 SNHLY and CDR2 FYNNEI. The CDR3 runs 14 residues. The V end was cut by 6 bases, the J end by 0 bases, with 9 bases between. CDR3 in amino acids: CASRAIVSGNTIYF. The CDR3 nucleotides read TGTGCCAGCAGGGCAATAGTCTCTGGAAACACCATATATTTT.

This clonotype was detected only a few times. V usage is TRBV7-3 and J usage is TRBJ1-2; 8 bases match TRBD1. Looked up from germline, CDR1 is SGHTA and CDR2 is FQGTGA. CDR3 length equals 15 residues. V lost 1 base and J lost 4; bases outside the gene matches: 5. CDR3 DNA: TGTGCCAGCAGCTTAAGGGCAGGGGGCTTCTATGGCTACACCTTC. Translation: CASSLRAGGFYGYTF.

This rearrangement joins TRBV5-5 to TRBJ2-2; the match to TRBD2 covers 10 bases. There are 18 residues in the CDR3. The junction had 10 bases not matched to a gene; V was cut back by 5 bases and J by 0 bases. CDR1 is SGHKS and CDR2 is YYEKEE in the germline V gene (reference sequence). As DNA, the CDR3 is TGTGCCAGCAGACTTCATAGCGGGAGGCCCACGAACACCGGGGAGCTGTTTTTT. Translation gives CASRLHSGRPTNTGELFF.

In its sample, this clonotype was seen a few times. CDR3 nucleotides: TGTGCCAGCAGCTCTACTAGCGGGAGGTTGAGCGAGCAGTACTTC. It specifies CASSSTSGRLSEQYF. The chain employs TRBV6-1 and TRBJ2-7, with 12 bases that match TRBD2. This CDR3 is built from 15 residues. Germline CDR1 is MNHNS and CDR2 is SASEGT. J gave up 6 bases and V 6 bases, and 9 bases lay outside the gene matches.

This clonotype has a single count. This chain uses TRBV20-1 with TRBJ1-5; unclear D gene. This CDR3 contains 13 residues. From germline, CDR1 is DFQATT and CDR2 SNEGSKA (reference sequence). Trimming stripped 1 base from V and 1 base from J, with 5 bases between. CDR3 sequence (DNA): TGCAGTGCTAGAGTTTACAGCAATCAGCCCCAGCATTTT. This sequence encodes CSARVYSNQPQHF.

This clonotype appeared a few times. The CDR3 DNA reads as TGTGCCTCTCAACGGGACCAAGAGACCCAGTACTTC. Translated: CASQRDQETQYF. The V and J genes are TRBV10-3 and TRBJ2-5; D is undetermined. Germline assignment: CDR1 ENHRY and CDR2 SYGVKD. CDR3 length: 12 amino acids. Trimming took 11 bases from V and 0 from J, leaving 10 bases between them.

A few counts support this clonotype. This rearrangement joins TRBV13 to TRBJ1-1; 10 bases align to TRBD1. CDR3 length: 15 amino acids. The V gene's germline CDR1 is PRHDT and CDR2 FYEKMQ (reference sequence). The trim removed 4 bases at V and 4 bases at J, leaving 6 bases unmatched. Here the CDR3 DNA reads TGTGCCAGCAGCTCGAACCGGGACAGGGGCACTGAAGCTTTCTTT. This translates into CASSSNRDRGTEAFF. The complete variable domain, with remaining parts taken from reference TRBV13 and TRBJ1-1, reads AAGVIQSPRHLIKEKRETATLKCYPIPRHDTVYWYQQGPGQDPQFLISFYEKMQSDKGSIPDRFSAQQFSDYHSELNMSSLELGDSALYFCASSSNRDRGTEAFFGQGTRLTVV.

The rearrangement links TRBV20-1 to TRBJ2-7; D is unresolved. This CDR3 contains 13 residues. V was shortened by 6 bases and J by 2 bases, with 14 bases between the two germline ends. Germline V gene lookup returns CDR1 DFQATT and CDR2 SNEGSKA (reference sequence). CDR3 region: CSAIGLLTYEQYF. The CDR3 nucleotides are TGCAGTGCCATTGGGCTGCTGACCTACGAGCAGTACTTC.

V is TRBV24-1 and J is TRBJ2-1; D may be TRBD2 (6 bases). Germline CDR1 and CDR2: KGHDR and SFDVKD. With 6 bases removed from V and 4 bases from J, the gap between germline ends came to 9 bases. CDR3 length equals 13 residues. The CDR3, as DNA: TGTGCCACCAGTCCGGGACTTTACAATGAGCAGTTCTTC. Translation gives CATSPGLYNEQFF.

V is TRBV19 and J is TRBJ2-7; TRBD1 aligns across 8 bases. Germline CDR1 reads LNHDA; CDR2 reads SQIVND (reference sequence). The V gene end was trimmed by 5 bases and the J gene end by 3 bases; junction bases not matched to a gene: 9. The CDR3 is 15 amino acids. This CDR3 reads CASSFSRDRSYEQYF. The CDR3 coding sequence is TGTGCCAGTAGTTTCAGCCGGGACAGGAGCTACGAGCAGTACTTC. Full variable domain (remainder filled in from reference TRBV19 and TRBJ2-7): DGGITQSPKYLFRKEGQNVTLSCEQNLNHDAMYWYRQDPGQGLRLIYYSQIVNDFQKGDIAEGYSVSREKKESFPLTVTSAQKNPTAFYLCASSFSRDRSYEQYFGPGTRLTVT.

Many counts were recorded for this clonotype. The J gene is TRBJ2-1, the V gene TRBV7-3, with no clear D. The length of the CDR3 is 14 residues. CDR1 and CDR2 from the germline V gene are SGHTA and FQGTGA. V was pared by 5 bases and J by 0 bases, with 8 bases between. CDR3 DNA: TGTGCCAGCAGCAAGGATAGCTCCTACAATGAGCAGTTCTTC. Protein product: CASSKDSSYNEQFF.

This clonotype was counted many times. The chain couples TRBV9 to TRBJ2-7; TRBD2 matches 8 bases. This CDR3 spans 15 amino acids. Germline CDR1 reads SGDLS; CDR2 reads YYNGEE. Trimming cost V 0 bases and J 5 bases; bases outside gene matches: 7. CDR3 in DNA: TGTGCCAGCAGCGTAGGGGAGCGGGAGTTCAACGAGCAGTACTTC. Its translation: CASSVGEREFNEQYF.